The 27 T cell receptor beta chains in this list originate from one sample, sequenced in a study of blood T cell repertoires in COVID-19. Libraries were prepared by immunoSEQ multiplex PCR; TCRdb keeps only in-frame clonotypes and omits some of them. In the table there are about 300,000 clones, about 91% of which are singletons. Sequencing was done on a sample of peripheral blood. The receptors derive from a woman in her twenties or thirties who had recovered from COVID-19.

This clone has a single count. J is TRBJ1-2 and V is TRBV7-8; 8 positions agree with TRBD1. The CDR3 runs to 13 residues. Germline-derived CDR1 and CDR2 are SGHVS and FQNEAQ. Unmatched junction bases numbered 3, after V lost 5 bases and J lost 4 bases. CDR3 residues: CASSPTGGYGYTF. Here the CDR3 DNA reads TGTGCCAGCAGCCCAACAGGGGGCTATGGCTACACCTTC.

The chain couples TRBV3-1 (or the pseudogene TRBV3-2) to TRBJ1-2, with 9 nucleotides matching TRBD1. Unmatched junction bases numbered 3, after V lost 3 bases and J lost 1 base. The CDR3 spans 15 residues. Per germline, CDR1 LGHDT and CDR2 YNNKEL (reference sequence). The CDR3 DNA follows: TGTGCCAGCAGCCACCAGGACAGGGGTAACTATGGCTACACCTTC. It encodes CASSHQDRGNYGYTF.

The genes are TRBV4-2 and TRBJ2-5; 7 positions match TRBD2. The CDR3 length is 16 residues. Germline assignment: CDR1 LGHNA and CDR2 YNFKEQ. The trim removed 4 bases at V and 1 base at J, leaving 9 bases unmatched. The CDR3 DNA is TGTGCCAGCAGCCCTACACCGACTAGCAGCCAAGAGACCCAGTACTTC. Its protein is CASSPTPTSSQETQYF.

V gene TRBV15 combines with J gene TRBJ1-6, with 7 bases matching TRBD1. Germline CDR1 and CDR2: LNHNV and YYDKDF (reference sequence). The junction had 9 bases not matched to a gene; V was cut back by 4 bases and J by 9 bases. The CDR3 is 15 residues long. The CDR3, as DNA: TGTGCCACCAGCACCTACAGGGGTGGGGGTTCACCCCTCCACTTT. It encodes CATSTYRGGGSPLHF. The full variable domain, in which reference TRBV15 and TRBJ1-6 provide the parts outside the CDR3, is DAMVIQNPRYQVTQFGKPVTLSCSQTLNHNVMYWYQQKSSQAPKLLFHYYDKDFNNEADTPDNFQSRRPNTSFCFLDIRSPGLGDTAMYLCATSTYRGGGSPLHFGNGTRLTVT.

This clone was observed a few times. V usage is TRBV5-4 and J usage is TRBJ1-1; D remains ambiguous. The CDR3 has 11 residues. CDR1 and CDR2 from the germline V gene are SGHNT and YYREEE (reference sequence). V lost 4 bases to trimming and J lost 11 bases, with 12 bases between them. CDR3 region: CASSAPNGAFF. The DNA for the CDR3 is TGTGCCAGCAGCGCGCCCAACGGGGCTTTCTTT.

The chain links TRBV28 to TRBJ1-1, with a tentative D call TRBD1 (6 bases). The germline V gene encodes CDR1 MDHEN and CDR2 SYDVKM. CDR3 length: 17 residues. Trimming shortened V by 5 bases and J by 6 bases, and 25 bases separated the two germline ends. CDR3 amino acids: CASSDLYTATGSAEAFF. Here the CDR3 DNA reads TGTGCCAGCAGTGACCTTTACACTGCAACAGGGAGCGCTGAAGCTTTCTTT. The entire variable domain, with the rest obtained from reference TRBV28 and TRBJ1-1, is as follows: DVKVTQSSRYLVKRTGEKVFLECVQDMDHENMFWYRQDPGLGLRLIYFSYDVKMKEKGDIPEGYSVSREKKERFSLILESASTNQTSMYLCASSDLYTATGSAEAFFGQGTRLTVV.

The genes are TRBV5-1 and TRBJ1-4, with D possibly being TRBD1 (5 bases). The V end was cut by 4 bases, the J end by 6 bases, with 16 bases between. This CDR3 contains 15 residues. The germline V gene has CDR1 SGHRS and CDR2 YFSETQ. CDR3 loop: CASSTSYRSDEKLFF. DNA for the CDR3: TGCGCCAGCAGCACCTCCTACAGGTCAGATGAAAAACTGTTTTTT. The full variable domain, with the rest looked up from reference TRBV5-1 and TRBJ1-4, is KAGVTQTPRYLIKTRGQQVTLSCSPISGHRSVSWYQQTPGQGLQFLFEYFSETQRNKGNFPGRFSGRQFSNSRSEMNVSTLELGDSALYLCASSTSYRSDEKLFFGSGTQLSVL.

The chain combines TRBV28 with TRBJ1-5; D unresolved. CDR1 and CDR2 (germline): MDHEN, SYDVKM. The CDR3 spans 13 residues. V lost 7 bases to trimming and J lost 6 bases, with 13 bases between them. CDR3 nucleotides: TGTGCCAGCACCCCCGGAGTTGGTCAGCCCCAGCATTTT. This translates into CASTPGVGQPQHF.

The chain uses TRBV2 and TRBJ1-1; tentative D call: TRBD1 (6 bases). The CDR3 covers 13 residues. Germline V gene data show CDR1 as SNHLY and CDR2 as FYNNEI. V was pared by 7 bases and J by 6 bases, with 15 bases between. As DNA, the CDR3 is TGTGCCAGCAACCCCACAGGGTCCCCTGAAGCTTTCTTT. Translating it yields CASNPTGSPEAFF.

V and J are TRBV28 and TRBJ1-2, with a possible D match to TRBD1 (5 bases). Germline V gene lookup returns CDR1 MDHEN and CDR2 SYDVKM. V shed 5 bases and J shed 6 bases, with 16 bases lying between them. The CDR3 totals 14 residues. CDR3 in amino acids: CASSRGQQRDGYTF. In nucleotides, the CDR3 is TGTGCCAGCAGTCGCGGACAACAACGGGATGGCTACACCTTC.

V is TRBV30 and J is TRBJ2-3, with TRBD1 matching 8 bases. J lost 3 bases, V lost 3 bases, and 5 bases had no gene match. Looked up from germline, CDR1 is GTSNPN and CDR2 is SVGIG (reference sequence). The CDR3 consists of 14 residues. CDR3 DNA sequence: TGTGCCTGGAGGGACAGGGTTGTGACAGATACGCAGTATTTT. This sequence encodes CAWRDRVVTDTQYF.

The chain recombines TRBV14 with TRBJ1-2, with D unclear. CDR3 length: 13 residues. From germline, CDR1 is SGHDN and CDR2 FVKESK. Deletions cut 1 base from V and 14 bases from J, with 17 bases between. CDR3 region: CASSQGPAGRRTF. In nucleotides, the CDR3 is TGTGCCAGCAGCCAAGGTCCGGCAGGCCGGAGGACCTTC.

The chain carries TRBV12-3 or TRBV12-4 and TRBJ1-6, with D unclear. The ends were cut back, 2 bases at V and 10 bases at J, with 9 bases in the middle. CDR3 length: 13 amino acids. In nucleotides, the CDR3 is TGTGCCAGCAGTTTATTTAGTTCCTCACCCCTCCACTTT. This sequence encodes CASSLFSSSPLHF.

This clone has a handful of counts. The CDR3 loop is CASSRGTGPSDTQYF. In DNA, the CDR3 is TGTGCCAGCAGCCGAGGTACAGGCCCCTCAGATACGCAGTATTTT. The rearrangement links TRBV5-4 to TRBJ2-3, with D maybe TRBD1 (5 bases). Trimming removed 4 bases from V and 4 bases from J, with 16 bases in between. The CDR3 is 15 amino acids. CDR1 and CDR2 (germline): SGHNT, YYREEE (reference sequence).

Only a few counts were recorded for this clone. The V gene is TRBV10-3, the J gene TRBJ2-1; D is ambiguous. The CDR3 consists of 15 residues. The V end was cut by 6 bases, the J end by 0 bases, with 12 bases between. Looked up from germline, CDR1 is ENHRY and CDR2 is SYGVKD. The CDR3: CAIRTMTSSYNEQFF. The CDR3 coding sequence is TGTGCCATCAGGACAATGACGAGCTCCTACAATGAGCAGTTCTTC.

This clone was recorded only once. The chain recombines TRBV20-1 with TRBJ1-1, with D tentatively TRBD1 (6 bases). CDR1 and CDR2 from the germline V gene are DFQATT and SNEGSKA (reference sequence). CDR3 length: 13 amino acids. V was shortened by 3 bases and J by 2 bases, with 10 bases between the two germline ends. The CDR3 loop is CSASWGLNTEAFF. The CDR3 bases are TGCAGTGCTAGTTGGGGGCTAAACACTGAAGCTTTCTTT.

The V and J genes are TRBV19 and TRBJ1-1, with TRBD1 matching over 7 bases. The germline CDR1 and CDR2 sequences are LNHDA and SQIVND (reference sequence). The CDR3 runs to 15 residues. The trim removed 2 bases at V and 4 bases at J, leaving 7 bases unmatched. CDR3 DNA: TGTGCCAGTAGTATAAAAGTAGGGGGCGGCACTGAAGCTTTCTTT. This gives the protein CASSIKVGGGTEAFF.

This chain connects TRBV24-1 to TRBJ2-5; the match to TRBD1 covers 7 bases. The CDR3 length is 14 residues. CDR1 and CDR2 from the germline V gene are KGHDR and SFDVKD. The V gene end was trimmed by 3 bases and the J gene end by 3 bases; junction bases not matched to a gene: 3. The CDR3 loop is CATSDNRGEETQYF. The CDR3 DNA is TGTGCCACCAGTGATAACAGGGGTGAAGAGACCCAGTACTTC.

The rearrangement joins TRBV21-1 to TRBJ2-5; the D segment call TRBD1 is taken from the table without a DNA check. TRBV21-1 is reported as a pseudogene. CDR3 length equals 15 residues. The CDR3 DNA reads TGTGCCAGCAGCAAAGGTCACTGGGGGCGTGAGACCCAGTACTTC. The encoded protein is CASSKGHWGRETQYF.

This clone occurred a few times. This chain connects TRBV5-1 to TRBJ1-6; TRBD1 agrees at 12 bases. The CDR3 spans 17 residues. Germline values: CDR1 SGHRS, CDR2 YFSETQ. Germline trimming cut 4 bases from V and 10 bases from J; bases unmatched to any gene: 12. CDR3 sequence reads: CASSPQGQGAVGSPLHF. CDR3 DNA sequence: TGCGCCAGCAGCCCCCAGGGACAGGGGGCGGTCGGGTCACCCCTCCACTTT. Full variable domain (remainder filled in from reference TRBV5-1 and TRBJ1-6): KAGVTQTPRYLIKTRGQQVTLSCSPISGHRSVSWYQQTPGQGLQFLFEYFSETQRNKGNFPGRFSGRQFSNSRSEMNVSTLELGDSALYLCASSPQGQGAVGSPLHFGNGTRLTVT.

A single count supports this clone. The chain links TRBV4-3 to TRBJ1-2, with 8 bases identical to TRBD1. After removal of 1 base from V and 4 bases from J, the junction contained 11 bases not matched to a gene. Germline V lookup: CDR1 LGHNA, CDR2 YSLEER. This CDR3 contains 17 residues. CDR3 bases: TGCGCCAGCAGCCAAGTCATTACCAGGGGGCTAGGCTATGGCTACACCTTC. This translates into CASSQVITRGLGYGYTF.

The rearrangement joins TRBV29-1 to TRBJ1-1, with 7 nucleotides matching TRBD1. Germline loops: CDR1 SQVTM, CDR2 ANQGSEA. Germline trimming cut 6 bases from V and 4 bases from J; bases unmatched to any gene: 5. This CDR3 has 12 amino acids. This chain's CDR3 is CSVTQGGTEAFF. The CDR3 region has the DNA TGCAGCGTGACCCAGGGGGGCACTGAAGCTTTCTTT.

This CDR3 is CASPSGGRAHIDEQFF. The CDR3 DNA sequence: TGTGCCAGCCCTAGCGGGGGCCGGGCCCATATCGATGAGCAGTTCTTC. The rearrangement links TRBV5-4 to TRBJ2-1; 10 nucleotides match TRBD2. Germline CDR1 SGHNT, CDR2 YYREEE (reference sequence). This CDR3 comprises 16 residues. V lost 7 bases, J lost 8 bases, and 15 bases stayed unmatched.

This clone occurred once. The V and J genes are TRBV11-1 and TRBJ2-3, with a weak D call TRBD1 (5 bases). Germline values: CDR1 SGHAT, CDR2 FQDESV (reference sequence). CDR3 length equals 16 residues. V lost 1 base, J lost 10 bases, and 21 bases lay in between. The CDR3 here is CASSLEFRGETSAQYF. The CDR3, as DNA: TGTGCCAGCAGCTTAGAATTTAGGGGCGAGACGTCGGCGCAGTATTTT.

The rearrangement uses TRBV5-1 and TRBJ1-1; 9 nucleotides match TRBD1. CDR3 length: 14 amino acids. With 4 bases clipped from V and 5 bases from J, the junction kept 6 bases outside the gene matches. Germline V CDR1 and CDR2: SGHRS, YFSETQ. The CDR3 coding sequence is TGCGCCAGCAGCACGACCGGGACAGGGACTGAAGCTTTCTTT. Encoded protein: CASSTTGTGTEAFF.

In nucleotides, the CDR3 is TGCGCCAGCAGCATTTTAGCGGGGAGCTCCTACGAGCAGTACTTC. It codes for CASSILAGSSYEQYF. This rearrangement joins TRBV5-1 to TRBJ2-7, with 8 bases aligning to TRBD2. Per the germline V gene, CDR1 is SGHRS and CDR2 is YFSETQ. This CDR3 contains 15 residues. V dropped 4 bases and J dropped 0; count of bases not matched to a gene: 6.

The chain combines TRBV30 with TRBJ2-2; TRBD2 agrees at 7 bases. V lost 4 bases to trimming and J lost 1 base; unmatched junction nucleotides: 3. The CDR3 length is 14 residues. From germline, CDR1 is GTSNPN and CDR2 SVGIG (reference sequence). This CDR3 is CAWTPGGNTGELFF. DNA for the CDR3: TGTGCCTGGACCCCGGGAGGGAACACCGGGGAGCTGTTTTTT.